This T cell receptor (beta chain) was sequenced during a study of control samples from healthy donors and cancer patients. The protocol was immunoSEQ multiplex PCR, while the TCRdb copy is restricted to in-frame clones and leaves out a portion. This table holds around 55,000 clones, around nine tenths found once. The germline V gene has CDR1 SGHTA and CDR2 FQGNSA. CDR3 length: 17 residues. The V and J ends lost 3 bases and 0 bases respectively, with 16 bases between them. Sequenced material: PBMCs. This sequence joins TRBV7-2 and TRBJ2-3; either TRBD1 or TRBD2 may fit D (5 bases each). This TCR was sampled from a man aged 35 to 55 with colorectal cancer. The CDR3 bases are TGTGCCAGCAGCTTGGGGGACCACTCCTTTAGCACAGATACGCAGTATTTT. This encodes CASSLGDHSFSTDTQYF. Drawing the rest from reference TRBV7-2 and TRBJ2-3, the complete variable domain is GAGVSQSPSNKVTEKGKDVELRCDPISGHTALYWYRQSLGQGLEFLIYFQGNSAPDKSGLPSDRFSAERTGGSVSTLTIQRTQQEDSAVYLCASSLGDHSFSTDTQYFGPGTRLTVL.